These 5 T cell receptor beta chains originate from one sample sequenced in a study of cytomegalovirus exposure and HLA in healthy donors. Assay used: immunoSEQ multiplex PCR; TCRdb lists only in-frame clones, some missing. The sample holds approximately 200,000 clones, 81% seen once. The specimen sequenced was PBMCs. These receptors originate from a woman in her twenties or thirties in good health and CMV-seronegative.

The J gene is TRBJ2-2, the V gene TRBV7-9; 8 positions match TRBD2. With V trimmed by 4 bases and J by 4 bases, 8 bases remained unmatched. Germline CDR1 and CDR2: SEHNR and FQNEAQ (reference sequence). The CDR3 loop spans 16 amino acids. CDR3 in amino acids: CASSSPREGPTGELFF. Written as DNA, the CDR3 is TGTGCCAGCAGCTCCCCCCGGGAGGGCCCCACCGGGGAGCTGTTTTTT.

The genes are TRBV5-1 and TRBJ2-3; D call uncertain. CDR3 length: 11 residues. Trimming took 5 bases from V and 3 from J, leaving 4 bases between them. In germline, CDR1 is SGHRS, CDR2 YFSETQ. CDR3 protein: CASRETDTQYF. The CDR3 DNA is TGCGCCAGCAGAGAGACAGATACGCAGTATTTT.

The CDR3 sequence: CASSPDRGRVGYTF. DNA of the CDR3: TGTGCCAGCAGCCCGGACAGGGGCAGGGTGGGCTACACCTTC. The chain has TRBV7-9 and TRBJ1-2; the match to TRBD1 covers 9 bases. Per germline, CDR1 SEHNR and CDR2 FQNEAQ (reference sequence). CDR3 length: 14 amino acids. Unmatched junction bases numbered 9, after V lost 5 bases and J lost 8 bases.

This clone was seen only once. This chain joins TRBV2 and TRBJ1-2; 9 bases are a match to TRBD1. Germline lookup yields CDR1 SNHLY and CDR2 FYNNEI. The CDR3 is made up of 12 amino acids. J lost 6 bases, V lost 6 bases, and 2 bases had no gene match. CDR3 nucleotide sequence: TGTGCCAGCAGGCGACAGGGGGATGGCTACACCTTC. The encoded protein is CASRRQGDGYTF.

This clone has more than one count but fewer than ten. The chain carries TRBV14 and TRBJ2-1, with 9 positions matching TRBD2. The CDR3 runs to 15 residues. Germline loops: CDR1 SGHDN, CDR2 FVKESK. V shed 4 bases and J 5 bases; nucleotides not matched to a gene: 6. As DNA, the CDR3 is TGTGCCAGCAGCCTTACTAGCGGGTGGAACAATGAGCAGTTCTTC. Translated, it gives CASSLTSGWNNEQFF.